The rows below give T cell receptor beta chains drawn from one sample of a study of blood T cell repertoires in COVID-19. Sequencing was performed with immunoSEQ multiplex PCR; in TCRdb, only in-frame clones are kept and a portion is missing. The sample records 250,000 or so clones, about 85% being singletons. Sequenced: PBMCs or T cells enriched from blood (not recorded which). The receptors stem from a man aged 25 to 45 who had recovered from COVID-19. Each CDR3 is given with its conserved first and last residue. Fields, in order: D gene, J gene, clone size, V gene, CDR3 DNA, CDR3 protein. D genes are given only for firm matches. A clone size is listed for some rows: how often the clone was seen (once, few, many), or a class if it is expanded.

>-|TRBJ1-3|-|TRBV7-3
TGTGCCAGCAGCTTAATTCCGGAGGGCTCTGGAAACACCATATATTTT
CASSLIPEGSGNTIYF
>TRBD1|TRBJ1-4|once|TRBV25-1
TGTGCCAGCAGTTCCCGGGACAGAGGGAACGAAAAACTGTTTTTT
CASSSRDRGNEKLFF
>-|TRBJ1-2|-|TRBV6-5
TGTGCCAGCAGTTTACGGTCTGGGCCCTATGGCTACACCTTC
CASSLRSGPYGYTF
>TRBD2|TRBJ2-1|-|TRBV9
TGTGCCAGCAGCCCTGCGGGATTGACTAGCGGATCTAATGAGCAGTTCTTC
CASSPAGLTSGSNEQFF
>-|TRBJ1-2|once|TRBV5-1
TGCGCCAGCAGCTTCGACGGCAGCGCCCGGGGTGGCTACACCTTC
CASSFDGSARGGYTF
>-|TRBJ2-7|once|TRBV11-2
TGTGCCAGCAGCCCCGCGGCAGGGGTCTTCTACGAGCAGTACTTC
CASSPAAGVFYEQYF
>-|TRBJ2-7|-|TRBV19
TGTGCCAGTAGTATTAGGCAGGGATACGCCTACGAGCAGTACTTC
CASSIRQGYAYEQYF
>TRBD1|TRBJ1-2|-|TRBV3-1/TRBV3-2
TGTGCCAGCAGCCAAGATAACCTTGGGACAGGGGTGCGCTATGGCTACACCTTC
CASSQDNLGTGVRYGYTF
>TRBD2|TRBJ2-2|-|TRBV27
TGTGCCAGCAGTCCAAGACCCCTAGCGGGAGCCCTGAACACCGGGGAGCTGTTTTTT
CASSPRPLAGALNTGELFF
>TRBD1|TRBJ1-6|-|TRBV4-3
TGCGCCAGCAGCCAAGAGGGACAGAATTCACCCCTCCACTTT
CASSQEGQNSPLHF
>-|TRBJ2-7|-|TRBV19
TGTGCCAGTAGTAGGGCCAGCTCCTACGAGCAGTACTTC
CASSRASSYEQYF
>-|TRBJ2-7|few|TRBV5-1
TGCGCCAGCAGGGCGACAGGAGTTTACTACGAGCAGTACTTC
CASRATGVYYEQYF
>TRBD1|TRBJ1-2|-|TRBV30
TGTGCCTATTGGACAGGCTATGGCTACACCTTC
CAYWTGYGYTF